This T cell receptor (beta chain) was sequenced during a study of T cells in localized non-small cell lung cancer. By share, this clone ranks as large. Antigen: not known. Study-wide findings and caveats: Higher blood T cell density tracked longer overall survival. Uninvolved adjacent lung showed peak T cell clonality, exceeding tumor. Among the top 100 tumor clones, a median about 52 appeared in adjacent lung.

Germline V CDR1 and CDR2: SGDLS, YYNGEE. V was pared by 0 bases and J by 1 base, with 10 bases between. This CDR3 spans 15 amino acids. Clones were sequenced by immunoSEQ multiplex PCR, and TCRdb holds only the in-frame ones, with some missing. The table records around 1,400 clones, approximately 20% of them present only once. Sequenced here: lung tumor tissue, sampled before any cancer treatment. This rearrangement joins TRBV9 to TRBJ2-5; D is perhaps TRBD1 (6 bases). The clonotype comes from a woman aged 35 to 69 with stage I lung adenocarcinoma. The CDR3 DNA sequence: TGTGCCAGCAGCGTAGAAGGCAGGGGCCAAGAGACCCAGTACTTC. It encodes CASSVEGRGQETQYF.